This T cell receptor (beta chain) was obtained from a study of T cell repertoires in cytomegalovirus infection. This CDR3 spans 13 amino acids. Germline CDR1 SGHTA, CDR2 FQGNSA. V was trimmed by 8 bases and J by 6 bases, leaving 16 bases between them. This clonotype was recorded a few times. The target antigen is unknown. TCRdb analysed the reads with MiXCR anew, one entry per CDR3 protein. In the table there are roughly 500,000 distinct CDR3 sequences, around 35% of which are singletons. Material: cultured PBMCs, obtained from culture after CMV antigen stimulation. The V and J genes are TRBV7-2 and TRBJ1-2; D unclear. The source is a human donor in good health (CMV status not recorded). Some clones in this sample may be carry-over from other donors' samples. This CDR3 reads CASAAWGKDGYTF. The CDR3 DNA reads TGTGCCAGCGCCGCATGGGGAAAGGATGGCTACACCTTC.